Presented here are 13 T cell receptor beta chains from one specimen sequenced in a study of shared clonotypes between healthy human individuals. Terminally differentiated effector memory CD45RA+ cells were left out of the naive CD8 fraction, which was CD45RO-negative and positively selected for CCR7. The table came from immunoSEQ multiplex PCR; TCRdb's copy has only in-frame clones and leaves some out. The sample yields some 1,900,000 clones, over 85% seen once. Material for sequencing was naive CD8+ T cells sorted from blood. All receptors come from a man between 18 and 29 years old in good health.

The chain uses TRBV2 and TRBJ1-2; the D is unclear. From germline, CDR1 is SNHLY and CDR2 FYNNEI. CDR3 length: 15 residues. V was clipped by 0 bases and J by 4 bases, with 12 bases between them. CDR3 DNA: TGTGCCAGCAGTGAAGCCAATGTTCCGTTCTATGGCTACACCTTC. Encoded protein: CASSEANVPFYGYTF.

The genes are TRBV9 and TRBJ1-1; D unclear. The germline V gene has CDR1 SGDLS and CDR2 YYNGEE. The CDR3 spans 17 residues. V was trimmed by 0 bases and J by 0 bases, leaving 15 bases between them. CDR3 amino acids: CASSVADGLGMNTEAFF. CDR3 DNA: TGTGCCAGCAGCGTAGCCGATGGGCTAGGGATGAACACTGAAGCTTTCTTT.

This clone was recorded only once. CDR3 sequence reads: CASSDESWSGYTF. CDR3 DNA: TGTGCCAGCAGTGACGAGTCTTGGAGTGGCTACACCTTC. The V and J genes are TRBV25-1 and TRBJ1-2; D gene unclear. CDR1 and CDR2 (germline): MGHDK, SYGVNS. This CDR3 is built from 13 residues. The V end lost 3 bases, the J end lost 7 bases, and 12 bases lay between the germline ends.

The chain couples TRBV7-2 to TRBJ1-4, with 10 bases matching TRBD1. The CDR3 has 18 residues. V lost 3 bases to trimming and J lost 7 bases; unmatched junction nucleotides: 14. Per germline, CDR1 SGHTA and CDR2 FQGNSA. CDR3 region: CASSLRPLTGTGVEKLFF. Written as DNA, the CDR3 is TGTGCCAGCAGCTTGAGACCCCTTACGGGGACAGGGGTTGAAAAACTGTTTTTT. The full variable domain, in which reference TRBV7-2 and TRBJ1-4 provide the parts outside the CDR3, is GAGVSQSPSNKVTEKGKDVELRCDPISGHTALYWYRQSLGQGLEFLIYFQGNSAPDKSGLPSDRFSAERTGGSVSTLTIQRTQQEDSAVYLCASSLRPLTGTGVEKLFFGSGTQLSVL.

The V and J genes are TRBV25-1 and TRBJ1-2; 7 bases agree with TRBD1. Germline CDR1 is MGHDK and CDR2 is SYGVNS. J was trimmed by 2 bases and V by 1 base; bases with no gene match: 7. The CDR3 contains 16 residues. CDR3 DNA sequence: TGTGCCAGCAGTGAATGGGGAACAGGGGCGAACTATGGCTACACCTTC. Translating gives CASSEWGTGANYGYTF.

The rearrangement joins TRBV2 to TRBJ2-7; 7 bases align to TRBD2. V gave up 7 bases and J gave up 0 bases; unmatched junction bases: 3. The CDR3 runs 13 residues. Germline V gene lookup returns CDR1 SNHLY and CDR2 FYNNEI. For the CDR3, the DNA is TGTGCCAGCAAGAGCGGGGACTCCTACGAGCAGTACTTC. It is translated as CASKSGDSYEQYF.

This chain links TRBV25-1 with TRBJ1-1, with D unresolved. This CDR3 has 11 residues. In germline, CDR1 is MGHDK, CDR2 SYGVNS. V was shortened by 7 bases and J by 12 bases, with 15 bases between the two germline ends. The CDR3 reads CASKGGTIPFF. The CDR3 DNA follows: TGTGCCAGCAAGGGTGGCACCATCCCTTTCTTT.

This chain uses TRBV4-3 with TRBJ2-7; D is perhaps TRBD1 (5 bases). The germline V gene has CDR1 LGHNA and CDR2 YSLEER. CDR3 length equals 15 residues. V dropped 0 bases and J dropped 2 bases, with 11 bases sitting between them. CDR3 region: CASSQDPAGPYEQYF. The CDR3 DNA reads as TGCGCCAGCAGCCAAGATCCGGCAGGGCCCTACGAGCAGTACTTC.

The CDR3 sequence: CASSLNLAGVNTGELFF. Here the CDR3 DNA reads TGCGCCAGCAGCTTGAACCTAGCGGGGGTCAACACCGGGGAGCTGTTTTTT. The chain joins TRBV5-1 to TRBJ2-2; TRBD2 aligns across 10 bases. This CDR3 contains 17 residues. From germline, CDR1 is SGHRS and CDR2 YFSETQ. V dropped 1 base and J dropped 2; count of bases not matched to a gene: 5.

V is TRBV27 and J is TRBJ1-3, with D tentatively TRBD1 (5 bases). Germline lookup yields CDR1 MNHEY and CDR2 SMNVEV (reference sequence). The CDR3 has 14 amino acids. Trimming shortened V by 5 bases and J by 4 bases, and 12 bases separated the two germline ends. The DNA for the CDR3 is TGTGCCAGCAGTCCATCGACAGTCGGAAACACCATATATTTT. This sequence encodes CASSPSTVGNTIYF.

This chain uses TRBV30 with TRBJ1-1; D remains unclear. Trimming took 0 bases from V and 1 from J, leaving 15 bases between them. CDR3 length: 16 amino acids. CDR1 and CDR2 (germline): GTSNPN, SVGIG (reference sequence). As DNA, the CDR3 is TGTGCCTGGAGTGTTTACACCCAACAAGGGAACACTGAAGCTTTCTTT. This translates into CAWSVYTQQGNTEAFF.

The chain carries TRBV27 and TRBJ2-7; 8 nucleotides agree with TRBD1. With V trimmed by 5 bases and J by 3 bases, 9 bases remained unmatched. There are 15 residues in the CDR3. From germline, CDR1 is MNHEY and CDR2 SMNVEV (reference sequence). CDR3 DNA sequence: TGTGCCAGCAGTAGCAGGGGGCTAGCCGGCTACGAGCAGTACTTC. Its protein is CASSSRGLAGYEQYF.

The V and J genes are TRBV30 and TRBJ2-7; 8 bases agree with TRBD1. V dropped 3 bases and J dropped 2; count of bases not matched to a gene: 6. CDR3 length: 14 residues. From germline, CDR1 is GTSNPN and CDR2 SVGIG (reference sequence). DNA of the CDR3: TGTGCCTGGAGCCTGGGACAGGAAACCTACGAGCAGTACTTC. This encodes CAWSLGQETYEQYF.